One sample yielded the 7 T cell receptor beta chains listed below, sequenced in a study of radiation and T cells in renal cell carcinoma. Clones were read by immunoSEQ multiplex PCR, and TCRdb kept only the in-frame ones, dropping some. This sample has 150,000 or so clones; nearly 90% occur once, and the top ten carry about 12%. This sample's time point: baseline pretreatment blood. Described treatment: 15 Gy SBRT to primary tumor, nephrectomy 4 weeks later. The sample was blood, taken from a patient whose treatment included radiotherapy and nephrectomy. All receptors derive from a woman in her forties or fifties with renal cell carcinoma.

This chain joins TRBV5-8 and TRBJ1-6, with D perhaps TRBD1 (6 bases). V lost 4 bases and J 8 bases, leaving 25 bases between the germline ends. The CDR3 totals 18 residues. From germline, CDR1 is SGHTS and CDR2 YDEGEE. The CDR3 nucleotides read TGTGCCAGCAGCCCTACCTCGACAGGTCGGATACTGGATTCACCCCTCCACTTT. Its protein product is CASSPTSTGRILDSPLHF.

The gene calls are TRBV9 and TRBJ1-2; D unclear. Trimming shortened V by 3 bases and J by 4 bases, and 10 bases separated the two germline ends. Germline-derived CDR1 and CDR2 are SGDLS and YYNGEE. This CDR3 comprises 13 residues. CDR3 sequence reads: CASSADSGYGYTF. DNA of the CDR3: TGTGCCAGCAGCGCGGACTCAGGCTATGGCTACACCTTC. Variable domain in full (rest from reference TRBV9 and TRBJ1-2): DSGVTQTPKHLITATGQRVTLRCSPRSGDLSVYWYQQSLDQGLQFLIQYYNGEERAKGNILERFSAQQFPDLHSELNLSSLELGDSALYFCASSADSGYGYTFGSGTRLTVV.

This clone was seen only once. This chain links TRBV6-4 with TRBJ1-6, with 9 bases matching TRBD1. V dropped 0 bases and J dropped 9; count of bases not matched to a gene: 0. The CDR3 has 14 amino acids. Germline V gene sequence: CDR1 MRHNA, CDR2 SNTAGT. CDR3 in amino acids: CASSDSGQGSPLHF. The CDR3 nucleotides read TGTGCCAGCAGTGACTCGGGACAGGGTTCACCCCTCCACTTT.

This clone was observed a few times. The chain uses TRBV10-3 and TRBJ1-1; D ambiguous. Trimming removed 3 bases from V and 11 bases from J, with 22 bases in between. The germline CDR1 and CDR2 sequences are ENHRY and SYGVKD. CDR3 length: 15 residues. The CDR3 loop is CAISDLPVESRGAFF. The CDR3 DNA is TGTGCCATCAGTGATTTACCGGTGGAGTCGAGAGGGGCTTTCTTT.

The rearrangement links TRBV7-2 to TRBJ2-1; 7 nucleotides match TRBD2. Trimming at V came to 5 bases and at J to 7 bases, leaving 8 bases not matched to a gene. This CDR3 spans 14 amino acids. From germline, CDR1 is SGHTA and CDR2 FQGNSA. In nucleotides, the CDR3 is TGTGCCAGCAGCCCCCGGGACTATTTAAATGAGCAGTTCTTC. Its protein product is CASSPRDYLNEQFF.

V gene TRBV5-1 combines with J gene TRBJ2-5, with 10 bases aligning to TRBD2. Germline CDR1 SGHRS, CDR2 YFSETQ. The CDR3 is 13 amino acids. Trimming took 7 bases from V and 5 from J; bases not matched to a gene: 5. Here the CDR3 reads CASGWTSGETQYF. CDR3 sequence (DNA): TGCGCCAGCGGATGGACTAGCGGTGAGACCCAGTACTTC.

The chain joins TRBV18 to TRBJ2-3; D call uncertain. Germline CDR1 reads KGHSH; CDR2 reads LQKENI. The ends were cut back, 0 bases at V and 4 bases at J, with 5 bases in the middle. This CDR3 is 13 amino acids long. CDR3 in DNA: TGTGCCAGCTCACCACCAGCCGCAGATACGCAGTATTTT. It yields the protein CASSPPAADTQYF.